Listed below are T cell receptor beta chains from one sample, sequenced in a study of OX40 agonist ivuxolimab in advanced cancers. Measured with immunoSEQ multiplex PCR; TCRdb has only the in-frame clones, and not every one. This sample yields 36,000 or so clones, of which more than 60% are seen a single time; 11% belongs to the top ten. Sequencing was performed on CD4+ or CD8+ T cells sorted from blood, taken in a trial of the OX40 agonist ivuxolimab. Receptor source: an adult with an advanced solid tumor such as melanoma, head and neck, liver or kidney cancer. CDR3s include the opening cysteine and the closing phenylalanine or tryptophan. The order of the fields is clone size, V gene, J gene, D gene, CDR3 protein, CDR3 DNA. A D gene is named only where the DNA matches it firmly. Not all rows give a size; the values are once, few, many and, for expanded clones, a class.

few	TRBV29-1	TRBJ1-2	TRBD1	CSVAGTGWAGYTF	TGCAGCGTCGCCGGGACAGGGTGGGCTGGCTACACCTTC
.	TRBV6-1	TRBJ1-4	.	CASSDPPGEKLFF	TGTGCCAGCAGTGACCCCCCGGGGGAAAAACTGTTTTTT
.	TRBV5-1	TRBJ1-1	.	CASFGGIEAFF	TGCGCCAGCTTTGGGGGGATAGAAGCTTTCTTT
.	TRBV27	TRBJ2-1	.	CASSWLSSYNEQFF	TGTGCCAGCAGTTGGTTAAGCTCCTACAATGAGCAGTTCTTC
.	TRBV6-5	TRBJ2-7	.	CASSATATYEQYF	TGTGCCAGCAGTGCGACAGCTACCTACGAGCAGTACTTC
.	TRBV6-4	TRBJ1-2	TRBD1	CASSGTGTGGLTF	TGTGCCAGCAGTGGGACCGGGACAGGGGGACTCACCTTC
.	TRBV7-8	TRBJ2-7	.	CASSYWTEGEQYF	TGTGCCAGCAGCTACTGGACAGAGGGGGAGCAGTACTTC
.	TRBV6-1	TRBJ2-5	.	CASLYTPGAETQYF	TGTGCCAGCCTCTATACTCCCGGGGCCGAGACCCAGTACTTC
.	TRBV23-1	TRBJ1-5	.	CANRGFPAFPGQNQPQHF	TGCGCCAACCGGGGGTTCCCGGCATTTCCGGGACAAAATCAGCCCCAGCATTTT
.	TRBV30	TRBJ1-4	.	CAWSVSSTNEKLFF	TGTGCCTGGAGTGTAAGCTCAACTAATGAAAAACTGTTTTTT